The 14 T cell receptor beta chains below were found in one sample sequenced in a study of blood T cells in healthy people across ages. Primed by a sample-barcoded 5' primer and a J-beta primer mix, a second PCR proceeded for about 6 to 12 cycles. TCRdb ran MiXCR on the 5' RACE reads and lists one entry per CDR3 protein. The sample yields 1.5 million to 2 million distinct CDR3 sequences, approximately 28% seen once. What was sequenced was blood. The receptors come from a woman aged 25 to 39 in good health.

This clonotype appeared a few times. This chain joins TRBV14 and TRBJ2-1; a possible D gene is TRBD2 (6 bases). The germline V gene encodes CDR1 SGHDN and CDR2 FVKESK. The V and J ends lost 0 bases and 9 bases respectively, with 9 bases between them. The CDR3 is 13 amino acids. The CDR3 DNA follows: TGTGCCAGCAGCCAAGAAGCGGGTGGTGAGCAGTTCTTC. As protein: CASSQEAGGEQFF. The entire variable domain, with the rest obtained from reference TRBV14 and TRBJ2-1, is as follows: EAGVTQFPSHSVIEKGQTVTLRCDPISGHDNLYWYRRVMGKEIKFLLHFVKESKQDESGMPNNRFLAERTGGTYSTLKVQPAELEDSGVYFCASSQEAGGEQFFGPGTRLTVL.

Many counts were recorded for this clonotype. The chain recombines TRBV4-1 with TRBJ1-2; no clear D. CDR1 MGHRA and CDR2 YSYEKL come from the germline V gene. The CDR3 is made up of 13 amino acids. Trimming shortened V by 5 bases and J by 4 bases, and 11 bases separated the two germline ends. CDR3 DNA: TGCGCCAGCAGCTACGACACCTTCTATGGCTACACCTTC. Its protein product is CASSYDTFYGYTF.

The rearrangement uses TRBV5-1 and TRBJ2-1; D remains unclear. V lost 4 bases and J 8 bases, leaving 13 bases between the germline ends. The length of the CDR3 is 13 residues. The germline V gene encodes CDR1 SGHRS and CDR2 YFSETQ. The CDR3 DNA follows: TGCGCCAGCAGCAAGACGGTGGGCCATGAGCAGTTCTTC. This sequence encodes CASSKTVGHEQFF.

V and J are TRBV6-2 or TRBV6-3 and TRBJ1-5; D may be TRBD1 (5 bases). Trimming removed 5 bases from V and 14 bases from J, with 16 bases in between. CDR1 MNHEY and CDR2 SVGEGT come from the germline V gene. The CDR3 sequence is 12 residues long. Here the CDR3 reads CASSRLGVWEHF. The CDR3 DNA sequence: TGTGCCAGCAGTCGCCTAGGGGTGTGGGAGCATTTT.

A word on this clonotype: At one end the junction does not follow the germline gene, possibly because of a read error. CDR3 in amino acids: CASSQGRARYVQYF. The CDR3 DNA is TGTGCCAGCAGCCAAGGACGGGCTCGGTACGTGCAGTACTTC. The chain combines TRBV3-1 with TRBJ2-7; D is unclear. The CDR3 extends over 14 amino acids. Germline CDR1 LGHDT, CDR2 YNNKEL (reference sequence).

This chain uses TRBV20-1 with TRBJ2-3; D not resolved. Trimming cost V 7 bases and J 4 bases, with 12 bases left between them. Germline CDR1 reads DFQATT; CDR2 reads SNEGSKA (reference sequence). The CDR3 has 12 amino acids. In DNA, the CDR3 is TGCAGTGGCCTTTCGGGCTCAGATACGCAGTATTTT. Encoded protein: CSGLSGSDTQYF.

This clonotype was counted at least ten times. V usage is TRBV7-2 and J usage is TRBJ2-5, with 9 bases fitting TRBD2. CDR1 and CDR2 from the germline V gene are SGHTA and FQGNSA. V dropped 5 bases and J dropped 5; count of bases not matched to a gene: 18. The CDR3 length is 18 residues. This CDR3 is CASSPTSGLAGEGETQYF. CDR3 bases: TGTGCCAGCAGCCCCACCTCTGGATTAGCGGGAGAAGGGGAGACCCAGTACTTC.

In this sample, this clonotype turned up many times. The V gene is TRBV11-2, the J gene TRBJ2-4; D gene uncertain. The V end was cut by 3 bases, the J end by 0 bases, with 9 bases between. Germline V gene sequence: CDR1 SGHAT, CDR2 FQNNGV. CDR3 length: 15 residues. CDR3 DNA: TGTGCCAGCAGCTTTCCGGGTTTAGCCAAAAACATTCAGTACTTC. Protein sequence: CASSFPGLAKNIQYF.

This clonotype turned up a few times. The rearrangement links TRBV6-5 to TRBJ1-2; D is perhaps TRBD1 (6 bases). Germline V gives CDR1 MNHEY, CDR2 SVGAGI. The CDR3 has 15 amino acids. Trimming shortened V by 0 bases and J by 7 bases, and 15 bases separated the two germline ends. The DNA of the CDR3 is TGTGCCAGCAGTTACTCTGCAGGGACACGGGGTGGCTACACCTTC. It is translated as CASSYSAGTRGGYTF.

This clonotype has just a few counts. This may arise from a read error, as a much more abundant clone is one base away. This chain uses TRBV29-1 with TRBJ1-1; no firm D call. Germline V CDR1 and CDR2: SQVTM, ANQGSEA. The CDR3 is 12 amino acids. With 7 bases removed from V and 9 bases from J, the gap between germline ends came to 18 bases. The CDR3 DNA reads TGCAGCGCCCGAAGACCGGGCGGCCAAGCTTTCTTT. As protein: CSARRPGGQAFF.

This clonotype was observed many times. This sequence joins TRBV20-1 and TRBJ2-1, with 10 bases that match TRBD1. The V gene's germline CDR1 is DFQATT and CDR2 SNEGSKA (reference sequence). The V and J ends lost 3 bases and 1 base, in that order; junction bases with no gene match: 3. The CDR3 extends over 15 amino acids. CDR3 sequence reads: CSARPGQGSYNEQFF. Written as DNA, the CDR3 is TGCAGTGCTAGGCCGGGACAGGGGTCCTACAATGAGCAGTTCTTC.

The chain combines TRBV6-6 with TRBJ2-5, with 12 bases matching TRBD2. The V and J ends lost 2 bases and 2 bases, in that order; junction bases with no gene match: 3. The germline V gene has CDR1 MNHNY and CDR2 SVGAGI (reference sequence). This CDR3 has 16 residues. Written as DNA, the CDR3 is TGTGCCAGCAGTTACCAGACTAGCGGGGGACAAGAGACCCAGTACTTC. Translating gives CASSYQTSGGQETQYF.

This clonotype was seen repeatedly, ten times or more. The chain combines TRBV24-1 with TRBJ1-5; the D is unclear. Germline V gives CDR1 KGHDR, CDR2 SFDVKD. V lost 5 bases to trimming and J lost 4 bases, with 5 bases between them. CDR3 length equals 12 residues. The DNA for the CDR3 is TGTGCCACCAGTGCCAGAAATCAGCCCCAGCATTTT. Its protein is CATSARNQPQHF.

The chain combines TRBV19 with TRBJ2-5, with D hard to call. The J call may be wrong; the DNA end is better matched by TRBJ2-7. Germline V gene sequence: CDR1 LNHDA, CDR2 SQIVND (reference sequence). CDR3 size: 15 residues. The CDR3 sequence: CASSESGQAAYEQYF. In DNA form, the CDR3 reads TGTGCCAGTAGTGAATCCGGGCAGGCTGCCTACGAGCAGTACTTC.